Here is one T cell receptor (beta chain) with its context. Its antigen remains unknown. The intended depth for sequencing was 1 in 200,000 to 1 in 1 million T cells. TCRdb's copy holds only in-frame clones and misses some; the assay was immunoSEQ multiplex PCR. The sample yields 100,000 to 150,000 clones, 80% to 90% seen once. The data were taken from a study of cytotoxic CD8 clonotypes in ibrutinib-treated CLL. Looking at the study overall: The patients comprised about a dozen relapsed/refractory and more than 14 treatment-naive cases, about 18 IGHV unmutated.

Whole-study findings and limits: Age-matched healthy donor levels were exceeded by baseline clonality, which tracked circulating CD8+ T-cell counts.

The clonotype was recovered from a human donor with chronic lymphocytic leukemia. This material consisted of PBMCs, taken after 24 months of ibrutinib treatment.

CDR3 loop: CASSLKSGGSYEQYF. CDR3 DNA: TGTGCCAGCAGCTTAAAATCGGGAGGGTCCTACGAGCAGTACTTC. This rearrangement joins TRBV7-2 to TRBJ2-7, with TRBD2 matching over 8 bases. This CDR3 is 15 amino acids long. Per germline, CDR1 SGHTA and CDR2 FQGNSA. Trimming cost V 2 bases and J 1 base; bases outside gene matches: 4. The whole variable domain, remainder taken from reference TRBV7-2 and TRBJ2-7, is GAGVSQSPSNKVTEKGKDVELRCDPISGHTALYWYRQSLGQGLEFLIYFQGNSAPDKSGLPSDRFSAERTGGSVSTLTIQRTQQEDSAVYLCASSLKSGGSYEQYFGPGTRLTVT.